Listed here are 12 T cell receptor beta chains from one sample, sequenced in a study of blood T cell repertoires in COVID-19. Measured with immunoSEQ multiplex PCR; TCRdb has only the in-frame clones, and not every one. In the table there are fewer than 25,000 clones, 75% to 95% of which are singletons. The specimen sequenced was peripheral blood. The receptors shown here come from a woman aged 70 to 79 with active COVID-19.

The gene calls are TRBV2 and TRBJ2-3, with a weak D call TRBD2 (6 bases). This CDR3 is built from 12 residues. From germline, CDR1 is SNHLY and CDR2 FYNNEI. V dropped 8 bases and J dropped 4 bases, with 10 bases sitting between them. This CDR3 reads CASLGRSDTQYF. The CDR3 region has the DNA TGTGCCAGCCTCGGGAGATCAGATACGCAGTATTTT.

The chain combines TRBV28 with TRBJ2-7, with 7 bases identical to TRBD2. Germline values: CDR1 MDHEN, CDR2 SYDVKM. This CDR3 has 14 amino acids. J lost 3 bases, V lost 7 bases, and 9 bases had no gene match. The CDR3 coding sequence is TGTGCCAGCACCCGGCGGGAGCCCCTCTACGAGCAGTACTTC. It yields the protein CASTRREPLYEQYF.

The V and J genes are TRBV7-9 and TRBJ2-3; D gene unclear. V was shortened by 1 base and J by 9 bases, with 5 bases between the two germline ends. This CDR3 region has 11 residues. Germline-derived CDR1 and CDR2 are SEHNR and FQNEAQ (reference sequence). The CDR3 region is CASSLVETQYF. Here the CDR3 DNA reads TGTGCCAGCAGCTTAGTGGAGACGCAGTATTTT.

The V call is TRBV28, the J call TRBJ1-1; 8 bases are a match to TRBD1. The CDR3 extends over 16 amino acids. After removal of 5 bases from V and 5 bases from J, the junction contained 13 bases not matched to a gene. Looked up from germline, CDR1 is MDHEN and CDR2 is SYDVKM. CDR3 coding DNA: TGTGCCAGCAGTCCAAACGCCGGACAGGGATGGACTGAAGCTTTCTTT. It yields the protein CASSPNAGQGWTEAFF.

The chain uses TRBV11-2 and TRBJ2-7; the D gene is possibly TRBD2 (6 bases). The germline V gene has CDR1 SGHAT and CDR2 FQNNGV. Trimming shortened V by 0 bases and J by 6 bases, and 9 bases separated the two germline ends. This CDR3 contains 13 residues. CDR3 sequence reads: CASSLDREAEQYF. CDR3 bases: TGTGCCAGCAGCTTAGACAGGGAGGCCGAGCAGTACTTC.

The V gene is TRBV6-2 or TRBV6-3, the J gene TRBJ1-4, with 10 bases fitting TRBD1. This CDR3 is 16 amino acids long. V lost 4 bases and J lost 7; bases outside the gene matches: 9. Germline CDR1 and CDR2: MNHEY and SVGEGT. CDR3 nucleotide sequence: TGTGCCAGCAGTTCGAACCCGGGACAGGGGATTGAAAAACTGTTTTTT. Its protein product is CASSSNPGQGIEKLFF.

This chain connects TRBV7-2 to TRBJ2-7; 10 nucleotides agree with TRBD1. Germline assignment: CDR1 SGHTA and CDR2 FQGNSA. V lost 4 bases to trimming and J lost 4 bases; unmatched junction nucleotides: 4. The CDR3 extends over 14 amino acids. CDR3 amino acids: CASSSDRGFYEQYF. The CDR3 region has the DNA TGTGCCAGCAGCTCGGACAGGGGGTTTTACGAGCAGTACTTC.

The J gene is TRBJ1-5, the V gene TRBV18; 9 bases match TRBD1. The germline gives CDR1 KGHSH, CDR2 LQKENI. The CDR3 totals 14 residues. J lost 6 bases, V lost 11 bases, and 11 bases had no gene match. The CDR3 DNA reads as TGTGCCTATAGACAGGGGGAGAGGGGTCAGCCCCAGCATTTT. This codes for CAYRQGERGQPQHF.

The CDR3 loop is CASSLVAGGEPQHF. DNA for the CDR3: TGCGCCAGCAGCTTGGTGGCAGGGGGTGAGCCCCAGCATTTT. The rearrangement joins TRBV5-1 to TRBJ1-5; 7 bases agree with TRBD1. The J segment lost 8 bases and the V segment lost 0 bases, leaving 5 bases of the junction unmatched. CDR1 SGHRS and CDR2 YFSETQ come from the germline V gene. CDR3 length equals 14 residues.

V gene TRBV5-6 combines with J gene TRBJ1-1, with D tentatively TRBD1 (5 bases). CDR1 is SGHDT and CDR2 is YYEEEE in the germline V gene. The CDR3 has 15 residues. V was trimmed by 7 bases and J by 5 bases, leaving 21 bases between them. The CDR3, as DNA: TGTGCCAGCTCGCTTTCAGGGTTAGGGTGGACTGAAGCTTTCTTT. Its protein product is CASSLSGLGWTEAFF.

The gene calls are TRBV7-9 and TRBJ1-2; D unresolved. V was clipped by 1 base and J by 1 base, with 7 bases between them. CDR1 is SEHNR, CDR2 FQNEAQ, per germline (reference sequence). The CDR3 consists of 14 residues. The CDR3, as DNA: TGTGCCAGCAGCTTAGTACAGCTTAACTATGGCTACACCTTC. As protein: CASSLVQLNYGYTF.

The chain carries TRBV28 and TRBJ1-6, with a weak D call TRBD1 (5 bases). V dropped 5 bases and J dropped 7 bases, with 15 bases sitting between them. CDR1 is MDHEN and CDR2 is SYDVKM in the germline V gene. The CDR3 extends over 15 amino acids. The CDR3, as DNA: TGTGCCAGCAGTCGTGAGACAGAACCGAATTCACCCCTCCACTTT. It translates to CASSRETEPNSPLHF.